What follows is one T cell receptor beta chain and its context. What it binds is not known. This entry comes from a study of identical twins. Trimming removed 5 bases from V and 2 bases from J; junction bases left unmatched: 7. Germline V gene sequence: CDR1 LNHNV, CDR2 YYDKDF (reference sequence). The CDR3 totals 15 residues. Whole-study results and caveats: Abundant beta clonotypes from cord blood had fewer insertions, unlike memory repertoires, which showed none.

Addition of a universal primer site occurred through template switching, and cDNA carried unique molecular identifiers. TCRdb recomputed calls from the 5' RACE reads with MiXCR, one row per CDR3 protein. The sample lists just over 450,000 distinct CDR3 sequences, about 14% seen once, with approximately 0.52% in the top ten. These same records also appear under a second study, on yellow fever vaccine responses in identical twins.

This clonotype originated in a woman between 18 and 29 years old in good health. The chain combines TRBV15 with TRBJ2-5; 8 bases agree with TRBD2. Sample: CD4+ T cells sorted from blood. In DNA form, the CDR3 reads TGTGCCACCAGCCCCTCCGGGACTAGGCAAGAGACCCAGTACTTC. Its protein is CATSPSGTRQETQYF.